What follows is one T cell receptor beta chain and its context. Germline CDR1 is KGHSH and CDR2 is LQKENI. Trimming at V came to 3 bases and at J to 8 bases, leaving 4 bases not matched to a gene. The length of the CDR3 is 15 residues. Clinical histories supplied by participants themselves formed the basis of cohort assignment. Symptom resolution, clearance, or two negative PCRs marked the recovered donors of Cohort 3. This entry is derived from a study of blood T cell repertoires in COVID-19. Background on the study: The cDNA or gDNA used as material had been derived from T cells, B-cell-depleted T cells, or PBMCs.

Per the original data handling: The assay estimated nucleated cells by amplifying reference gene primers. The method was immunoSEQ multiplex PCR; TCRdb's version includes in-frame clones alone and lacks a portion of them. Clone size and the V and J calls come from that table; the DNA yielded D and trimming. The sample lists under 200,000 clones, about four fifths occurring once. This clonotype was obtained from a man aged 50-60 years who had recovered from COVID-19. Material for sequencing was PBMCs or T cells enriched from blood (not recorded which). This chain joins TRBV18 and TRBJ1-6; TRBD1 aligns across 10 bases. The chain's CDR3 is CASSPGQGRDSPLHF. The CDR3 nucleotides read TGTGCCAGCTCACCGGGACAGGGGCGAGATTCACCCCTCCACTTT.